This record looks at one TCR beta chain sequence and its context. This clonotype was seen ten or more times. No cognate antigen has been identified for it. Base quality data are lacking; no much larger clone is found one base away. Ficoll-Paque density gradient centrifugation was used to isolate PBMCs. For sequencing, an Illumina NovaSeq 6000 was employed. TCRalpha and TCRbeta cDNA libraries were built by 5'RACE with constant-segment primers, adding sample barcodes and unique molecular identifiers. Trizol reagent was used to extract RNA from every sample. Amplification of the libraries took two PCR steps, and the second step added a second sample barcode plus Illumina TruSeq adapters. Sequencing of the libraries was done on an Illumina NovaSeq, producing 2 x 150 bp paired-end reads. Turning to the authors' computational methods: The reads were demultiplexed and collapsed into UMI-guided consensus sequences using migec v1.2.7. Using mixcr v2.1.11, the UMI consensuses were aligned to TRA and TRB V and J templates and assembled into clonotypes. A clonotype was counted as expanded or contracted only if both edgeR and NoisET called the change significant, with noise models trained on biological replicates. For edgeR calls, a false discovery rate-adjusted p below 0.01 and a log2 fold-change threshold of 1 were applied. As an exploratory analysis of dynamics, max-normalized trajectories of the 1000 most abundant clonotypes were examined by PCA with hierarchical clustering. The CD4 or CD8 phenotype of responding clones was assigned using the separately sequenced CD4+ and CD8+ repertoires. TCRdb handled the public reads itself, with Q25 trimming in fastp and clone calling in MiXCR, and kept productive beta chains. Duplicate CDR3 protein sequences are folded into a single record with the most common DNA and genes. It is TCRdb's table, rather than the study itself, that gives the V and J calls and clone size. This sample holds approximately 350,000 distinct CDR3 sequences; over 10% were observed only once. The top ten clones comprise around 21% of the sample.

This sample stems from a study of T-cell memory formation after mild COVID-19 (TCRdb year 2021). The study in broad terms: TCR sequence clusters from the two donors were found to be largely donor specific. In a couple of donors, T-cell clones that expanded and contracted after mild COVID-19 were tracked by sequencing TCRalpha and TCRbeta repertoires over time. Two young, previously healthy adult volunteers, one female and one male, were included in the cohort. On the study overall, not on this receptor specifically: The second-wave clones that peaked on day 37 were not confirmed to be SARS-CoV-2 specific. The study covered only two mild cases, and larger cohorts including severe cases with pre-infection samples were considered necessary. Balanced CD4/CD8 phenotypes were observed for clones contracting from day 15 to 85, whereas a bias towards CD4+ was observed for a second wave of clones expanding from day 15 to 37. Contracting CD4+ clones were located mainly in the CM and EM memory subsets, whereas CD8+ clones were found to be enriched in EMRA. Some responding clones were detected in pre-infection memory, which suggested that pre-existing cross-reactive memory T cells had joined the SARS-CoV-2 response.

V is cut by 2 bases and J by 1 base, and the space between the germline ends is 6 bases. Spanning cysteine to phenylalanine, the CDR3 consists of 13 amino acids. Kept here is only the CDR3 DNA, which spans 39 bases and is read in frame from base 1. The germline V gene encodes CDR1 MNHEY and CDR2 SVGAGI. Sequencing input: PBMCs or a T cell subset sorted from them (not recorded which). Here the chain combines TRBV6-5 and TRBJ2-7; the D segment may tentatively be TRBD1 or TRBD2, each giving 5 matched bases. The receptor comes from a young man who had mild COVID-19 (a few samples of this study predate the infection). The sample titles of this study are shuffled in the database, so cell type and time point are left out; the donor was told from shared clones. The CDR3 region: CASSYEGSYEQYF. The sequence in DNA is TGTGCCAGCAGTTACGAGGGGTCCTACGAGCAGTACTTC.